This entry is about one TCR beta chain. What it binds is not known. The data originate from a study of shared clonotypes between healthy human individuals. Study findings and constraints: Clonotype sharing across several donors was observed for roughly 5% of naive CD4 clonotypes. Naive subsets usually exceeded memory subsets in estimated richness. Despite large depth, sorted-subset datasets appeared incompletely sequenced.

The naive CD8 subset, CD45RO-negative cells positively selected for CCR7, excluded terminally differentiated effector memory CD45RA+ cells. Donors were healthy HIV-negative adults without recently reported acute infections or vaccinations. This CDR3 is built from 16 residues. Losses at the gene ends were 3 bases for V and 4 bases for J; bases not matched to a gene: 9. Per germline, CDR1 MGHRA and CDR2 YSYEKL. Sequencing used immunoSEQ multiplex PCR; TCRdb keeps in-frame clones, though not all of them. The table has over 2,000,000 clones, about 93% seen once. The sequence was obtained from a young man in good health. Some clones in this sample may be carry-over from other donors' samples. This chain uses TRBV4-1 with TRBJ2-3, with TRBD1 matching over 8 bases. The sample consisted of naive CD8+ T cells from PBMCs. The CDR3 reads CASSHGQGRRPDTQYF. As DNA, the CDR3 is TGCGCCAGCAGCCACGGACAGGGTCGGCGGCCAGATACGCAGTATTTT.